Following are 20 T cell receptor beta chains from one sample sequenced in a study of T cell changes during pregnancy in multiple sclerosis. The data were produced by immunoSEQ multiplex PCR, yet TCRdb's version contains in-frame clones alone and is incomplete. The repertoire includes 30,000 to 40,000 clones, 90% of them detected once, and about 0.57% sits in the top ten. Here the sequenced sample was CD4+ T cells from peripheral blood mononuclear cells, taken in the second trimester of pregnancy. Receptors were obtained from a female donor with multiple sclerosis, enrolled in a pregnancy study.

The V call is TRBV7-3, the J call TRBJ2-7, with D uncertain. CDR1 SGHTA and CDR2 FQGTGA come from the germline V gene. The CDR3 runs 14 residues. V lost 0 bases to trimming and J lost 2 bases, with 8 bases between them. CDR3 nucleotides: TGTGCCAGCAGCTTAACTCAGGATACCTACGAGCAGTACTTC. Translated, it gives CASSLTQDTYEQYF.

This chain links TRBV11-1 with TRBJ2-3; D might be TRBD1 (6 bases). CDR1 and CDR2 (germline): SGHAT, FQDESV (reference sequence). The V gene lost 4 bases and the J gene lost 3 bases, with 17 bases spanning the gap. The CDR3 consists of 16 residues. The CDR3 reads CASSSGHPGNTDTQYF. CDR3 sequence (DNA): TGTGCCAGCAGCTCGGGACATCCGGGGAATACAGATACGCAGTATTTT.

The chain links TRBV10-3 to TRBJ1-2; 7 bases match TRBD1. CDR1 and CDR2 (germline): ENHRY, SYGVKD. V lost 3 bases, J lost 6 bases, and 10 bases stayed unmatched. The CDR3 sequence is 15 residues long. DNA of the CDR3: TGTGCCATCAGTGACCCCGGACAGGACACGGATGGCTACACCTTC. This codes for CAISDPGQDTDGYTF.

V is TRBV4-2 and J is TRBJ1-1; D is perhaps TRBD1 (5 bases). The V end was cut by 0 bases, the J end by 0 bases, with 11 bases between. Germline CDR1 LGHNA, CDR2 YNFKEQ. The CDR3 sequence is 16 residues long. CDR3 loop: CASSQDPGRVNTEAFF. CDR3 nucleotides: TGTGCCAGCAGCCAAGATCCGGGCAGGGTGAACACTGAAGCTTTCTTT.

The chain carries TRBV5-1 and TRBJ2-7; 9 bases match TRBD2. The V and J ends lost 4 bases and 2 bases, in that order; junction bases with no gene match: 10. Germline CDR1 reads SGHRS; CDR2 reads YFSETQ. This CDR3 spans 16 amino acids. CDR3: CASSPGLSGGTYEQYF. In nucleotides, the CDR3 is TGCGCCAGCAGCCCGGGACTTAGCGGGGGAACCTACGAGCAGTACTTC.

The chain employs TRBV19 and TRBJ2-2; possibly TRBD2 for D (5 bases). Trimming shortened V by 4 bases and J by 9 bases, and 24 bases separated the two germline ends. CDR1 is LNHDA, CDR2 SQIVND, per germline (reference sequence). This CDR3 spans 17 amino acids. In DNA form, the CDR3 reads TGTGCCAGTAGTAGAAAGGACCTCTCTTTTGGACTTTGGGAGCTGTTTTTT. Translation gives CASSRKDLSFGLWELFF.

This clone was picked up one time. Here the CDR3 reads CASSLGLTMGEQYF. Written as DNA, the CDR3 is TGCGCCAGCAGCTTGGGTCTGACAATGGGCGAGCAGTACTTC. The chain joins TRBV5-1 to TRBJ2-7; D gene ambiguous. Germline V gene sequence: CDR1 SGHRS, CDR2 YFSETQ. Trimming took off 0 bases at V and 6 bases at J, with 13 bases between the two ends. The CDR3 has 14 residues.

The rearrangement links TRBV30 to TRBJ2-3, with 7 bases lining up with TRBD2. The CDR3 length is 13 residues. The ends lost 5 bases at V and 5 bases at J; junction bases unmatched: 7. CDR1 GTSNPN and CDR2 SVGIG come from the germline V gene (reference sequence). CDR3 loop: CAWVTLAEDTQYF. CDR3 in DNA: TGTGCCTGGGTAACCCTAGCGGAAGATACGCAGTATTTT.

The rearrangement joins TRBV7-9 to TRBJ1-2; 8 bases fit TRBD1. The junction had 3 bases not matched to a gene; V was cut back by 0 bases and J by 0 bases. The CDR3 has 16 residues. CDR1 is SEHNR, CDR2 FQNEAQ, per germline (reference sequence). CDR3 sequence: CASSLATDRANYGYTF. CDR3 coding DNA: TGTGCCAGCAGCTTAGCGACGGACAGGGCTAACTATGGCTACACCTTC.

The V gene is TRBV6-5, the J gene TRBJ1-1; no definite D call. Looked up from germline, CDR1 is MNHEY and CDR2 is SVGAGI. Deletions cut 0 bases from V and 1 base from J, with 12 bases between. CDR3 length: 16 residues. CDR3 bases: TGTGCCAGCAGTTACTCCGGAGTACAAGGGAACACTGAAGCTTTCTTT. The encoded protein is CASSYSGVQGNTEAFF.

The chain uses TRBV6-6 and TRBJ1-2; D unclear. The ends were cut back, 6 bases at V and 0 bases at J, with 11 bases in the middle. The V gene's germline CDR1 is MNHNY and CDR2 SVGAGI (reference sequence). The CDR3 consists of 14 residues. The CDR3 region has the DNA TGTGCCAGCAGAAAAGGCGGCTCTAACTATGGCTACACCTTC. Amino acids: CASRKGGSNYGYTF.

The gene calls are TRBV6-6 and TRBJ1-6; D call uncertain. Trimming removed 2 bases from V and 4 bases from J, with 12 bases in between. Germline CDR1 and CDR2: MNHNY and SVGAGI (reference sequence). The CDR3 sequence is 16 residues long. CDR3 nucleotides: TGTGCCAGCAGTTACCGGGGAGGCCCTTATAATTCACCCCTCCACTTT. Protein sequence: CASSYRGGPYNSPLHF.

This chain uses TRBV19 with TRBJ1-3; no reliable D call. Germline loops: CDR1 LNHDA, CDR2 SQIVND (reference sequence). This CDR3 comprises 15 residues. V gave up 6 bases and J gave up 0 bases, with 12 bases separating them. DNA of the CDR3: TGTGCCAGTAGATCCGAAAGCCTCTCTGGAAACACCATATATTTT. This translates into CASRSESLSGNTIYF.

This sequence joins TRBV7-6 and TRBJ2-2; a weak D match, TRBD2 (6 bases). Germline V gene lookup returns CDR1 SGHVS and CDR2 FNYEAQ. V was cut by 6 bases and J by 4 bases, with 12 bases left in between. The CDR3 is 14 amino acids. The CDR3 DNA reads TGTGCCAGCAGACCTGGAGGGCTCACCGGGGAGCTGTTTTTT. It encodes CASRPGGLTGELFF.

This clone was recorded a few times. This chain joins TRBV15 and TRBJ2-7; D is possibly TRBD2 (6 bases). V dropped 2 bases and J dropped 2 bases, with 16 bases sitting between them. This CDR3 has 16 amino acids. The V gene's germline CDR1 is LNHNV and CDR2 YYDKDF (reference sequence). As DNA, the CDR3 is TGTGCCACCAGCAGACTCGGCGGGACGAAAGCCTACGAGCAGTACTTC. This translates into CATSRLGGTKAYEQYF.

The rearrangement uses TRBV19 and TRBJ2-1; 13 bases are a match to TRBD2. This CDR3 is 18 amino acids long. From germline, CDR1 is LNHDA and CDR2 SQIVND (reference sequence). The junction had 7 bases not matched to a gene; V was cut back by 5 bases and J by 0 bases. The CDR3 sequence is CASSLRLAGGFSYNEQFF. The CDR3 DNA follows: TGTGCCAGTAGTTTAAGACTAGCGGGAGGATTCTCCTACAATGAGCAGTTCTTC.

The V gene is TRBV19, the J gene TRBJ2-1, with 8 bases identical to TRBD1. CDR1 is LNHDA and CDR2 is SQIVND in the germline V gene (reference sequence). This CDR3 comprises 14 residues. Losses at the gene ends were 6 bases for V and 0 bases for J; bases not matched to a gene: 1. The CDR3 coding sequence is TGTGCCAGTAGCGGACAGGGCTCCTACAATGAGCAGTTCTTC. Translated: CASSGQGSYNEQFF.

V usage is TRBV7-2 and J usage is TRBJ2-1; perhaps TRBD1 as D (5 bases). The CDR3 loop spans 15 amino acids. Deletions cut 5 bases from V and 0 bases from J, with 11 bases between. Germline V gene sequence: CDR1 SGHTA, CDR2 FQGNSA. The CDR3 loop reads CASSPMTDSYNEQFF. In nucleotides, the CDR3 is TGTGCCAGCAGCCCCATGACAGACTCCTACAATGAGCAGTTCTTC.

The chain links TRBV11-2 to TRBJ2-7; 15 bases match TRBD2. CDR1 SGHAT and CDR2 FQNNGV come from the germline V gene. The V segment lost 5 bases and the J segment 3 bases; nucleotides outside the gene matches: 8. This CDR3 region has 17 residues. The CDR3 DNA sequence: TGTGCCAGCAGCCCGGGACTAGCGGGAGGAGCAAACTACGAGCAGTACTTC. It codes for CASSPGLAGGANYEQYF.

This sequence joins TRBV27 and TRBJ2-3; D ambiguous. V dropped 6 bases and J dropped 0 bases, with 25 bases sitting between them. The CDR3 covers 19 residues. From germline, CDR1 is MNHEY and CDR2 SMNVEV (reference sequence). CDR3 amino acids: CASRHRPGRRETSTDTQYF. The CDR3 DNA sequence: TGTGCCAGCAGACACCGACCCGGAAGACGAGAGACTAGCACAGATACGCAGTATTTT.